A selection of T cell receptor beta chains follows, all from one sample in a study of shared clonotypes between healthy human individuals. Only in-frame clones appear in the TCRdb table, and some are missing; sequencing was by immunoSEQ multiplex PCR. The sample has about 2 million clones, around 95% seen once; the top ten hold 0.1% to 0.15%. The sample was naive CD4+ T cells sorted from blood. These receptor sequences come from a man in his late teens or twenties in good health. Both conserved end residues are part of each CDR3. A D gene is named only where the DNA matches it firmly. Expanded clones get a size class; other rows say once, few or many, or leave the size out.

CDR3nt: TGTGCCAGCAGTTTTGGGACAGGGGGCGAAAAACTGTTTTTT
CDR3aa: CASSFGTGGEKLFF
d_gene: TRBD1
v_gene: TRBV28
abundance: NA
j_gene: TRBJ1-4

CDR3nt: TGCGCCAGCAGCTGGGGGAGCGGGAGCGGGGAGACCCAGTACTTC
CDR3aa: CASSWGSGSGETQYF
d_gene: TRBD2
v_gene: TRBV5-1
abundance: NA
j_gene: TRBJ2-5

CDR3nt: TGTGCCAGCAGTGGCAGGGGTGGGAAGACTGAAGCTTTCTTT
CDR3aa: CASSGRGGKTEAFF
d_gene: NA
v_gene: TRBV27
abundance: NA
j_gene: TRBJ1-1

CDR3nt: TGTGCCACCCAACTCAGACAGGACGATCAGCCCCAGCATTTT
CDR3aa: CATQLRQDDQPQHF
d_gene: NA
v_gene: TRBV10-3
abundance: NA
j_gene: TRBJ1-5

CDR3nt: TGTGCCAGTGCGACTAGCGGGAACACCGGGGAGCTGTTTTTT
CDR3aa: CASATSGNTGELFF
d_gene: TRBD2
v_gene: TRBV19
abundance: NA
j_gene: TRBJ2-2

CDR3nt: TGTGCCAGCAGCTTAAGACAAGGCCCATCCGGCGAGCAGTACTTC
CDR3aa: CASSLRQGPSGEQYF
d_gene: NA
v_gene: TRBV7-2
abundance: NA
j_gene: TRBJ2-7

CDR3nt: TGCGCCAGCAGCCAAACGGGACAGAGTACCTACGAGCAGTACTTC
CDR3aa: CASSQTGQSTYEQYF
d_gene: TRBD1
v_gene: TRBV4-1
abundance: NA
j_gene: TRBJ2-7

CDR3nt: TGTGCCAGCTCCAGGCGGGGAGGGGAATACGAGCAGTACTTC
CDR3aa: CASSRRGGEYEQYF
d_gene: TRBD2
v_gene: TRBV18
abundance: NA
j_gene: TRBJ2-7

CDR3nt: TGTGCCAGCTACGGACTTGGGGCTGCAAGCAACCGGTACGAGCAGTACTTC
CDR3aa: CASYGLGAASNRYEQYF
d_gene: NA
v_gene: TRBV21-1
abundance: NA
j_gene: TRBJ2-7

CDR3nt: TGTGCCAGCAGTGAGCGGGACATAGACGGCTACGAGCAGTACTTC
CDR3aa: CASSERDIDGYEQYF
d_gene: NA
v_gene: TRBV6-1
abundance: NA
j_gene: TRBJ2-7

CDR3nt: TGCGCCAGCAGCTTGGCTGGACGCCACAATGAGCAGTTCTTC
CDR3aa: CASSLAGRHNEQFF
d_gene: NA
v_gene: TRBV5-1
abundance: NA
j_gene: TRBJ2-1

CDR3nt: TGTGCCAGCAGCTCCCTGCTGGGGTCCGACACCGGGGAGCTGTTTTTT
CDR3aa: CASSSLLGSDTGELFF
d_gene: NA
v_gene: TRBV11-2
abundance: NA
j_gene: TRBJ2-2

CDR3nt: TGTGCCAGCAGTTCCAACCGGGACAGCAATCAGCCCCAGCATTTT
CDR3aa: CASSSNRDSNQPQHF
d_gene: NA
v_gene: TRBV28
abundance: NA
j_gene: TRBJ1-5

CDR3nt: TGTGCCAGCAGTTATGTGGGGGAGACCCAGTACTTC
CDR3aa: CASSYVGETQYF
d_gene: NA
v_gene: TRBV6-5
abundance: NA
j_gene: TRBJ2-5

CDR3nt: TGTGCCAGTACCTCTACCTGGACAGTGAACACTGAAGCTTTCTTT
CDR3aa: CASTSTWTVNTEAFF
d_gene: NA
v_gene: TRBV19
abundance: NA
j_gene: TRBJ1-1

CDR3nt: TGTGCCAGCAGTTTAACGGAGAATCAGCCCCAGCATTTT
CDR3aa: CASSLTENQPQHF
d_gene: NA
v_gene: TRBV28
abundance: NA
j_gene: TRBJ1-5

CDR3nt: TGTGCCAGCAGTGAAGACAGGGGAATAAGCTACGAGCAGTACTTC
CDR3aa: CASSEDRGISYEQYF
d_gene: TRBD1
v_gene: TRBV2
abundance: NA
j_gene: TRBJ2-7

CDR3nt: TGTGCCAGCACCTCGGGGGGGGCCGGTGAAAAACTGTTTTTT
CDR3aa: CASTSGGAGEKLFF
d_gene: NA
v_gene: TRBV5-6
abundance: NA
j_gene: TRBJ1-4

CDR3nt: TGTGCCAGCAGCGCACCCAACGTCCTGACTTTC
CDR3aa: CASSAPNVLTF
d_gene: NA
v_gene: TRBV9
abundance: NA
j_gene: TRBJ2-6

CDR3nt: TGTGCCAGCAGCAAAGATCACAGGGAGGGCCAGCCCCAGCATTTT
CDR3aa: CASSKDHREGQPQHF
d_gene: NA
v_gene: TRBV21-1
abundance: NA
j_gene: TRBJ1-5

CDR3nt: TGTGCTAGTGGTCGGGACAGGGGGTTAAAAAGGCGTGATGGCTACACCTTC
CDR3aa: CASGRDRGLKRRDGYTF
d_gene: TRBD1
v_gene: TRBV12-5
abundance: NA
j_gene: TRBJ1-2

CDR3nt: TGTGCCAGCAGCTTTCGAGGGGGGAGTGACAATGAGCAGTTCTTC
CDR3aa: CASSFRGGSDNEQFF
d_gene: NA
v_gene: TRBV7-9
abundance: NA
j_gene: TRBJ2-1

CDR3nt: TGTGCCAGCAGTGAAGTGGATCGGGAAAAACTGTTTTTT
CDR3aa: CASSEVDREKLFF
d_gene: NA
v_gene: TRBV6-1
abundance: NA
j_gene: TRBJ1-4

CDR3nt: TGTGCCAGCCGTGGACCGTCATCTGCCTCCTATAATTCACCCCTCCACTTT
CDR3aa: CASRGPSSASYNSPLHF
d_gene: NA
v_gene: TRBV28
abundance: NA
j_gene: TRBJ1-6

CDR3nt: TGTGCCAGCAGCCGACTCCCTCCGTCGGGGGAAAAGGGCGGAAACACCATATATTTT
CDR3aa: CASSRLPPSGEKGGNTIYF
d_gene: NA
v_gene: TRBV7-9
abundance: NA
j_gene: TRBJ1-3

CDR3nt: TGTGCCAGCTCGCAGGGGAGGGACCAGCCCCAGCATTTT
CDR3aa: CASSQGRDQPQHF
d_gene: NA
v_gene: TRBV18
abundance: NA
j_gene: TRBJ1-5

CDR3nt: TGTGCCACTACCGGGAGCTCCTATAATTCACCCCTCCACTTT
CDR3aa: CATTGSSYNSPLHF
d_gene: NA
v_gene: TRBV28
abundance: NA
j_gene: TRBJ1-6

CDR3nt: TGTGCCAGCAGTGCCGAAGTGCCTGGAAACACCGGGGAGCTGTTTTTT
CDR3aa: CASSAEVPGNTGELFF
d_gene: NA
v_gene: TRBV25-1
abundance: NA
j_gene: TRBJ2-2

CDR3nt: TGTGCCTGGAGTAGACTTCCGGAGAGTACTGAAGCTTTCTTT
CDR3aa: CAWSRLPESTEAFF
d_gene: NA
v_gene: TRBV30
abundance: NA
j_gene: TRBJ1-1

CDR3nt: TGTGCCTGGAGTAATGGGGACTACGGATTCTCTGGAAACACCATATATTTT
CDR3aa: CAWSNGDYGFSGNTIYF
d_gene: NA
v_gene: TRBV30
abundance: NA
j_gene: TRBJ1-3

CDR3nt: TGCAGCGTTGAGGCGGGCAGGGCCCCTGAAGCTTTCTTT
CDR3aa: CSVEAGRAPEAFF
d_gene: NA
v_gene: TRBV29-1
abundance: NA
j_gene: TRBJ1-1

CDR3nt: TGTGCCAGCAGCGCCCAAGGCCAAGCGGGGGTGGAGACCCAGTACTTC
CDR3aa: CASSAQGQAGVETQYF
d_gene: TRBD2
v_gene: TRBV9
abundance: NA
j_gene: TRBJ2-5

CDR3nt: TGTGCCAGCAGCTTTGCCGGGACGGATTCACCCCTCCACTTT
CDR3aa: CASSFAGTDSPLHF
d_gene: NA
v_gene: TRBV5-4
abundance: once
j_gene: TRBJ1-6

CDR3nt: TGCGCCAGCAGCATACTGGGTGAGCAGTTCTTC
CDR3aa: CASSILGEQFF
d_gene: NA
v_gene: TRBV5-1
abundance: NA
j_gene: TRBJ2-1

CDR3nt: TGTGCCAGCAGCGTAGCGTCCAGCGGGAGGGCGGGGGAGGATACGCAGTATTTT
CDR3aa: CASSVASSGRAGEDTQYF
d_gene: TRBD2
v_gene: TRBV9
abundance: NA
j_gene: TRBJ2-3

CDR3nt: TGTGCCAGCAACAAATGGGAGGGAGATACGCAGTATTTT
CDR3aa: CASNKWEGDTQYF
d_gene: TRBD2
v_gene: TRBV9
abundance: NA
j_gene: TRBJ2-3

CDR3nt: TGTGCCAGCAGCGTAACCCTCCGCGGGACGAAAGATTCACCCCTCCACTTT
CDR3aa: CASSVTLRGTKDSPLHF
d_gene: NA
v_gene: TRBV9
abundance: NA
j_gene: TRBJ1-6

CDR3nt: TGTGCCAGCAGTCCCGGGAACGGCTACGAGCAGTACTTC
CDR3aa: CASSPGNGYEQYF
d_gene: NA
v_gene: TRBV5-6
abundance: NA
j_gene: TRBJ2-7

CDR3nt: TGTGCCAGCAGCTTAGAATTCTACGAGCAGTACTTC
CDR3aa: CASSLEFYEQYF
d_gene: NA
v_gene: TRBV7-9
abundance: NA
j_gene: TRBJ2-7

CDR3nt: TGTGCCAGCAGTTTATCTCGCGGGACAGGGGTTTCAGATACGCAGTATTTT
CDR3aa: CASSLSRGTGVSDTQYF
d_gene: TRBD1
v_gene: TRBV27
abundance: once
j_gene: TRBJ2-3

CDR3nt: TGTGCCAGCAGCCACCCGACAGAAAACACCGGGGAGCTGTTTTTT
CDR3aa: CASSHPTENTGELFF
d_gene: NA
v_gene: TRBV7-6
abundance: NA
j_gene: TRBJ2-2

CDR3nt: TGTGCCAGCAGTTCCCCGACAGGGGTCAATGAGCAGTTCTTC
CDR3aa: CASSSPTGVNEQFF
d_gene: TRBD1
v_gene: TRBV6-5
abundance: NA
j_gene: TRBJ2-1

CDR3nt: TGTGCCACCAGCAGAGATCCCGGGACTAGCGTTGCAGATACGCAGTATTTT
CDR3aa: CATSRDPGTSVADTQYF
d_gene: TRBD2
v_gene: TRBV15
abundance: once
j_gene: TRBJ2-3

CDR3nt: TGTGCCAGCAGCGCACCGGGACAGGGGGACACCGGGGAGCTGTTTTTT
CDR3aa: CASSAPGQGDTGELFF
d_gene: TRBD1
v_gene: TRBV9
abundance: NA
j_gene: TRBJ2-2

CDR3nt: TGTGCCAGCAGCACCACAGGGAAGAGCTCCTACGAGCAGTACTTC
CDR3aa: CASSTTGKSSYEQYF
d_gene: NA
v_gene: TRBV27
abundance: once
j_gene: TRBJ2-7